This is a list of T cell receptor beta chains from one sample in a study of Ad26.COV2.S vaccination and SARS-CoV-2 variants. Only in-frame clones appear in the TCRdb table, and some are missing; sequencing was by immunoSEQ multiplex PCR. The sample lists roughly 680,000 clones, more than 70% seen once, with around 1.5% in the top ten. The specimen comprised peripheral blood, sampled in a trial of Ad26.COV2.S vaccine versus placebo. These receptors originate from a person between 18 and 60 years old who received the Ad26.COV2.S COVID-19 vaccine or a placebo. Both conserved end residues are part of each CDR3. D genes are given only for firm matches. Clone sizes are given selectively: once, few, many, or a class where the clone is expanded.

>.|TRBV2|TRBJ2-1|.
TGTGCCAGCAGCCTACAGGGCGTAGGTAGCAATGAGCAGTTCTTC
CASSLQGVGSNEQFF
>TRBD1|TRBV18|TRBJ1-3|.
TGTGCCAGCCTTCGGACAGGGTCGGAAAACACCATATATTTT
CASLRTGSENTIYF
>TRBD1|TRBV2|TRBJ1-4|.
TGTGCCAGCAGGAGGGGACAGGGATCTGAAAAACTGTTTTTT
CASRRGQGSEKLFF
>.|TRBV6-5|TRBJ2-2|.
TGTGCCAGCAGTTTTGACGGCGGGGAGCTGTTTTTT
CASSFDGGELFF
>TRBD1|TRBV7-2|TRBJ2-2|.
TGTGCCAGCAGCGGACAGGTTAGGGCCAACACCGGGGAGCTGTTTTTT
CASSGQVRANTGELFF
>.|TRBV15|TRBJ2-7|.
TGTGCCACCAGCAGAGACCCTCGGACAGCGCACGAGCAGTACTTC
CATSRDPRTAHEQYF
>.|TRBV5-1|TRBJ1-4|.
TGCGCCAGCAGTCCGGACGGCAGGGGAGATGAAAAACTGTTTTTT
CASSPDGRGDEKLFF
>.|TRBV5-6|TRBJ1-4|once
TGTGCCAGCAGCTTGGGGGCAACTAATGAAAAACTGTTTTTT
CASSLGATNEKLFF
>.|TRBV14|TRBJ2-3|.
TGTGCCAGCAGCCTGAGCAGGGACGAAGATACGCAGTATTTT
CASSLSRDEDTQYF
>TRBD1|TRBV4-3|TRBJ2-4|.
TGCGCCAGCAGCCACCCGGGACAGAGAAACATTCAGTACTTC
CASSHPGQRNIQYF
>.|TRBV4-3|TRBJ1-6|.
TGCGCCAGCAGCCAAGTCGGGGGGGGCTCCTATAATTCACCCCTCCACTTT
CASSQVGGGSYNSPLHF
>.|TRBV19|TRBJ2-2|.
TGTGCCAGTAGTCACGATAGGGGCACCGGGGAGCTGTTTTTT
CASSHDRGTGELFF
>.|TRBV20-1|TRBJ1-4|.
TGCAGTGCGGTCAGGGCCTCACGCCTGTTTTTT
CSAVRASRLFF
>.|TRBV5-1|TRBJ1-1|once
TGCGCCAGCAGCTTGCCGCAGAACACTGAAGCTTTCTTT
CASSLPQNTEAFF
>.|TRBV3-1/TRBV3-2|TRBJ2-3|.
TGTGCCAGCAGCCAAGGGCCCACAGATACGCAGTATTTT
CASSQGPTDTQYF
>.|TRBV25-1|TRBJ1-2|.
TGTGCCAGCAGTGGCATTCGGACGGATTATGGCTACACCTTC
CASSGIRTDYGYTF
>.|TRBV19|TRBJ2-4|.
TGTGCCAGTAGTCACCGGGACCGGAAAAACATTCAGTACTTC
CASSHRDRKNIQYF
>.|TRBV29-1|TRBJ2-2|.
TGCAGCGTTGACTTACCCACCGGGGAGCTGTTTTTT
CSVDLPTGELFF
>.|TRBV30|TRBJ2-5|.
TGTGCCTGGAGTGCACAAGAGACCCAGTACTTC
CAWSAQETQYF
>.|TRBV19|TRBJ1-1|.
TGTGCCAGTAGGGATTCCGGGGGAGGCAACACTGAAGCTTTCTTT
CASRDSGGGNTEAFF
>TRBD1|TRBV7-2|TRBJ1-2|.
TGTGCCAGCAGCCACGGACAGGCGGCTAACTATGGCTACACCTTC
CASSHGQAANYGYTF
>.|TRBV6-5|TRBJ1-2|few
TGTGCCAGCAGTTACGCTCGACAAAACTATGGCTACACCTTC
CASSYARQNYGYTF
>TRBD1|TRBV3-1/TRBV3-2|TRBJ1-2|.
TGTGCCAGCAGCCAAGAAGCCCCGACAGGGGGATATGGCTACACCTTC
CASSQEAPTGGYGYTF
>.|TRBV7-2|TRBJ2-7|.
TGTGCCAGCAGCTTCCGGGACTCGCACACCTACGAGCAGTACTTC
CASSFRDSHTYEQYF
>TRBD1|TRBV18|TRBJ2-5|.
TGTGCCAGCTCAGCAGGGGGTGGAGAGACCCAGTACTTC
CASSAGGGETQYF
>TRBD2|TRBV7-9|TRBJ2-3|once
TGTGCCAGCAGCTTATTGGCGGGAGGGCGTCTAGATACGCAGTATTTT
CASSLLAGGRLDTQYF
>.|TRBV12-3/TRBV12-4|TRBJ1-6|.
TGTGCCAGCACCCTAAACGACGGTTCACCCCTCCACTTT
CASTLNDGSPLHF
>TRBD1|TRBV18|TRBJ1-1|.
TGTGCCAGCTCTCCGACAGGGATTGGGACTGAAGCTTTCTTT
CASSPTGIGTEAFF
>TRBD2|TRBV27|TRBJ2-7|once
TGTGCCACCCGGACTAGCGGGGCGGAGCAGTACTTC
CATRTSGAEQYF
>.|TRBV29-1|TRBJ1-2|few
TGCAGCGTTGCATCGGGGAATCGCGGCTACACCTTC
CSVASGNRGYTF
>TRBD2|TRBV2|TRBJ2-1|once
TGTGCCAGCAGTGAACGCCTAGCGGGACTAGGCAATGAGCAGTTCTTC
CASSERLAGLGNEQFF
>.|TRBV10-3|TRBJ2-1|once
TGTGCCATCAGTGAGGGGAAAGTGTTTAATGAGCAGTTCTTC
CAISEGKVFNEQFF
>.|TRBV4-2|TRBJ2-5|.
TGTGCCAGCAGCCGGGGCGGAGCGGAGGAAGAGACCCAGTACTTC
CASSRGGAEEETQYF
>.|TRBV27|TRBJ2-5|.
TGTGCCAGCAGTCACTCGTACCAAGAGACCCAGTACTTC
CASSHSYQETQYF
>.|TRBV11-3|TRBJ1-4|.
TGTGCCAGCAGCTTAGAAGGGGCTGGGGAAAAACTGTTTTTT
CASSLEGAGEKLFF
>.|TRBV27|TRBJ1-2|.
TGTGCCAGCAGTCAAAGGAAAGGGGTAAACTATGGCTACACCTTC
CASSQRKGVNYGYTF
>TRBD2|TRBV3-1/TRBV3-2|TRBJ2-7|.
TGTGCCAGCAGCCAAGGGGCTAGCGGGACCTACGAGCAGTACTTC
CASSQGASGTYEQYF
>.|TRBV9|TRBJ1-3|few
TGTGCCAGCAGCGTAGCAAGGGGGAGATCTGGAAACACCATATATTTT
CASSVARGRSGNTIYF
>TRBD2|TRBV5-6|TRBJ2-3|once
TGTGCCAGCAGCGAACGACCGGGACTAGCGGGAGCCGATACGCAGTATTTT
CASSERPGLAGADTQYF
>TRBD2|TRBV15|TRBJ2-3|.
TGTGCCACCAGCAGGATTGGGGGTGGACTAGCGGTCACAGATACGCAGTATTTT
CATSRIGGGLAVTDTQYF
>TRBD1|TRBV7-2|TRBJ1-4|.
TGTGCCAGCAGCCTACAGGGGTCGGAGTCCGAAAAACTGTTTTTT
CASSLQGSESEKLFF
>TRBD2|TRBV3-1/TRBV3-2|TRBJ2-5|.
TGTGCCAGCAGCCCAAGGACTAGCGGGGGCGGGGAGACCCAGTACTTC
CASSPRTSGGGETQYF
>.|TRBV6-2/TRBV6-3|TRBJ1-1|.
TGTGCCAGCAGTTACAGGGCAGGGAACACTGAAGCTTTCTTT
CASSYRAGNTEAFF
>.|TRBV30|TRBJ2-5|.
TGTGCCGGCGCGCCTAGCGACCAAGAGACCCAGTACTTC
CAGAPSDQETQYF
>.|TRBV6-4|TRBJ1-5|.
TGTGCCAGCAGTGCCCCCGAGGGGCCCTATAGCAATCAGCCCCAGCATTTT
CASSAPEGPYSNQPQHF
>.|TRBV18|TRBJ1-1|.
TGTGCCAGCTCACCGGGGGGGGGCCAAGGAAGGAACACTGAAGCTTTCTTT
CASSPGGGQGRNTEAFF
>TRBD1|TRBV5-6|TRBJ2-7|.
TGTGCCAGCAGTTCCCCCGGGACAGGTACCTACGAGCAGTACTTC
CASSSPGTGTYEQYF
>.|TRBV5-1|TRBJ1-5|.
TGCGCCAGCAGCACAGGGACGGCCAATCAGCCCCAGCATTTT
CASSTGTANQPQHF
>.|TRBV7-9|TRBJ2-1|once
TGTGCCAGCAGCTTACGGTGGGGCTCCTACAATGAGCAGTTCTTC
CASSLRWGSYNEQFF
>.|TRBV24-1|TRBJ2-1|.
TGTGCCACCAGTGATACCGCGGGGCCCTACAATGAGCAGTTCTTC
CATSDTAGPYNEQFF
>.|TRBV9|TRBJ1-6|.
TGTGCCAGCAGCGTAGCTCTGGGGGGAAAGGATTCACCCCTCCACTTT
CASSVALGGKDSPLHF
>.|TRBV5-1|TRBJ2-2|.
TGCGCCAGCAGCTTGTCCGTAGCCGGGGAGCTGTTTTTT
CASSLSVAGELFF
>TRBD1|TRBV6-5|TRBJ1-1|.
TGTGCCAGCAGTTACTCAGGAGGGACAGGGTTTTCTGAAGCTTTCTTT
CASSYSGGTGFSEAFF
>TRBD1|TRBV30|TRBJ1-6|.
TGTGCCTGGAGTGTACTGGACAGGGGTACACCCCTCCACTTT
CAWSVLDRGTPLHF
>.|TRBV6-5|TRBJ2-3|.
TGTGCCAGCAGTTACGGCGGGGCAAGGGATACGCAGTATTTT
CASSYGGARDTQYF
>.|TRBV6-2/TRBV6-3|TRBJ2-1|once
TGTGCCAGCAGTTACTCGACGGCGGGGCATTACAATGAGCAGTTCTTC
CASSYSTAGHYNEQFF
>.|TRBV19|TRBJ2-3|.
TGTGCCAGTAGTATAGGAGGGGAGACAGATACGCAGTATTTT
CASSIGGETDTQYF
>.|TRBV9|TRBJ2-7|.
TGTGCCAGCAGCGCGCAGTGGGGGGCTTACGAGCAGTACTTC
CASSAQWGAYEQYF
>.|TRBV29-1|TRBJ1-2|.
TGCAGCGCAGAAGTGGGGCGGGCCGGCTATGGCTACACCTTC
CSAEVGRAGYGYTF
>TRBD2|TRBV9|TRBJ2-5|.
TGTGCCAGCAGCGTAGGAGCGGGAGGAGAGACCCAGTACTTC
CASSVGAGGETQYF